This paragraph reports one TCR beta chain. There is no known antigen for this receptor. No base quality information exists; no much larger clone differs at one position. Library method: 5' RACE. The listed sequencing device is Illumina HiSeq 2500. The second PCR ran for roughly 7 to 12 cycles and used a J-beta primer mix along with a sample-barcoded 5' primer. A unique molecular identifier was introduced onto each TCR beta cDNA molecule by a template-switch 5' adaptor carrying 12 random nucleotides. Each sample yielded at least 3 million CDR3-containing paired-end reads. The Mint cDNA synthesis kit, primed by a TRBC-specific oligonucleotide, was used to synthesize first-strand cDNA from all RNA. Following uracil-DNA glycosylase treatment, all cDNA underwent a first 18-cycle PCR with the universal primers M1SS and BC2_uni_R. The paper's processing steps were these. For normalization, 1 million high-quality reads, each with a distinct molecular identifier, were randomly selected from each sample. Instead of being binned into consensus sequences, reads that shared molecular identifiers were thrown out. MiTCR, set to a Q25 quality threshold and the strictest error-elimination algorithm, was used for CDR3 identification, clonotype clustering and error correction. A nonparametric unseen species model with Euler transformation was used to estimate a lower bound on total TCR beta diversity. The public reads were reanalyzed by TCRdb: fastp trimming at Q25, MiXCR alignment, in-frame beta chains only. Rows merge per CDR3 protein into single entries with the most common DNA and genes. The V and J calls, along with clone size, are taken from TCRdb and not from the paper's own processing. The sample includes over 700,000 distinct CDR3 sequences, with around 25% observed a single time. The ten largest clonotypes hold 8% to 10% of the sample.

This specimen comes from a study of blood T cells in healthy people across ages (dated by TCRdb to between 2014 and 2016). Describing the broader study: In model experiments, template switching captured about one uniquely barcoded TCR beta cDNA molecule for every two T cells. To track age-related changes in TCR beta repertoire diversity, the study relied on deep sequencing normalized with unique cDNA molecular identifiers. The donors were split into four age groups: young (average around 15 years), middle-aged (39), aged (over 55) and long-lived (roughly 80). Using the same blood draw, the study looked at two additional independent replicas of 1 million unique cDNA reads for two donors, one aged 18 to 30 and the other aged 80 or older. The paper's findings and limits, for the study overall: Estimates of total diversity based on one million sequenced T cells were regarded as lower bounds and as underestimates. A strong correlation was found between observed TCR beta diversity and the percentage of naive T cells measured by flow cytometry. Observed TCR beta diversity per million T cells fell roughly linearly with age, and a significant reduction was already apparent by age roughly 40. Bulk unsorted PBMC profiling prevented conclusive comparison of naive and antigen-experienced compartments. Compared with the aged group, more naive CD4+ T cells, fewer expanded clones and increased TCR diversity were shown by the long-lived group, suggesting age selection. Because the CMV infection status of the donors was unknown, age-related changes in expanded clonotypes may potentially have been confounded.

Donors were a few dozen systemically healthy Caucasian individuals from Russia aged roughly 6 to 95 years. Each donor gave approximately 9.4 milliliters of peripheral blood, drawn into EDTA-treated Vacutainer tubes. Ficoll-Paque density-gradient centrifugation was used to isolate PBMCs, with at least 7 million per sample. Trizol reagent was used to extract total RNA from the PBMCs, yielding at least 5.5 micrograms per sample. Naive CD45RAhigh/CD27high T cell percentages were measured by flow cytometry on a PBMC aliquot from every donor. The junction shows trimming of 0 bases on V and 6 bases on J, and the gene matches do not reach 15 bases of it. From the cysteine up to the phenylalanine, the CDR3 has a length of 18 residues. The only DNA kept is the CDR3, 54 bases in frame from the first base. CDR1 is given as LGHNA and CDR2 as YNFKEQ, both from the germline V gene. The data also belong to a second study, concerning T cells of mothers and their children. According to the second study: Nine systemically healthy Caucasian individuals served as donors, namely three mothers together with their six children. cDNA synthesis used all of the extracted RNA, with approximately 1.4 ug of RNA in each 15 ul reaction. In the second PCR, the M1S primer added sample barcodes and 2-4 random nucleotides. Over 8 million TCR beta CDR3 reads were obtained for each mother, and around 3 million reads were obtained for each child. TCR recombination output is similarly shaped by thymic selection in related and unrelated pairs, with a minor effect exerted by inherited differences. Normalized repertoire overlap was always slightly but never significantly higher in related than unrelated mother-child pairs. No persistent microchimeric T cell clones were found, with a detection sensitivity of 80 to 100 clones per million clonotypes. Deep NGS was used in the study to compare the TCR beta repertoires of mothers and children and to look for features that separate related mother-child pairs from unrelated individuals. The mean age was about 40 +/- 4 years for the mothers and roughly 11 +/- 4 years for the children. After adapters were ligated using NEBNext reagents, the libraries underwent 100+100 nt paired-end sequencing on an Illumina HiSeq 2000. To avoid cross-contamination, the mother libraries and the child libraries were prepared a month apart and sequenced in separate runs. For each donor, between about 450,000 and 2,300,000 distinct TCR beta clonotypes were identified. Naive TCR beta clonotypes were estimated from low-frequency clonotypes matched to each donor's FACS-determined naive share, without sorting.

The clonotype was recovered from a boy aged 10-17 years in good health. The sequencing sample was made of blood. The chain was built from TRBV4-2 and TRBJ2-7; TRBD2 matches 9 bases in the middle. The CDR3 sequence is CASSQDLASGELGSEQYF. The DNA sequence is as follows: TGTGCCAGCAGCCAAGATCTGGCTAGCGGGGAACTGGGGAGCGAGCAGTACTTC.